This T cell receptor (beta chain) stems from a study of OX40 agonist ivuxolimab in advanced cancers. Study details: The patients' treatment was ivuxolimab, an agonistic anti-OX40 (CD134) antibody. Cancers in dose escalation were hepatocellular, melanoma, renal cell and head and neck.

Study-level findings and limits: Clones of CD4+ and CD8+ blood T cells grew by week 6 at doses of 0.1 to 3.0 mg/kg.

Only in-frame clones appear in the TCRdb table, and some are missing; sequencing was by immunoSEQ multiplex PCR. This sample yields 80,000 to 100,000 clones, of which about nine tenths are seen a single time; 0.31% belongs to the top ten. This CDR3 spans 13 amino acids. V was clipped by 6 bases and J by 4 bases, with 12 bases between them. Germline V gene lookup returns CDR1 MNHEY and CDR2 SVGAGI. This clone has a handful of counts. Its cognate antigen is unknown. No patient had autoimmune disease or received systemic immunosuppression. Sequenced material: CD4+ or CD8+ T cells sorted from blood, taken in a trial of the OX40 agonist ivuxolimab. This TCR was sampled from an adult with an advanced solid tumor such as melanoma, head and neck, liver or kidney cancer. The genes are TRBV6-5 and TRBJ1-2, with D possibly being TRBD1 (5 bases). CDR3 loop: CASRGVGGYGYTF. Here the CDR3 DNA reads TGTGCCAGCAGAGGGGTCGGGGGCTATGGCTACACCTTC.